These 28 T cell receptor beta chains were sequenced from one sample in a study of shared clonotypes between healthy human individuals. Clones were read by immunoSEQ multiplex PCR, and TCRdb kept only the in-frame ones, dropping some. This table has more than 2,000,000 clones, around 94% appearing once. The sequenced sample was naive CD4+ T cells sorted from blood. Sample subset: CD45RA+ positively selected. The receptor set was obtained from a man aged 18 to 29 in good health.

The V gene is TRBV28, the J gene TRBJ1-2, with 7 bases fitting TRBD1. The CDR3 runs 14 residues. J was trimmed by 8 bases and V by 1 base; bases with no gene match: 7. From germline, CDR1 is MDHEN and CDR2 SYDVKM. The CDR3 region has the DNA TGTGCCAGCAGTTTATCGGGACAGAGTAGGGGCTACACCTTC. Translated, it gives CASSLSGQSRGYTF.

Comments on this clone: An end of the junction does not agree with germline; a read error may underlie this. CDR3 nucleotides: TGTGCCAGCAGTGAGGAGGGACGGCACTGGACCTTT. This encodes CASSEEGRHWTF. V is TRBV25-1 and J is TRBJ1-4; tentative D call: TRBD1 (5 bases). This CDR3 is built from 12 residues. Per the germline V gene, CDR1 is MGHDK and CDR2 is SYGVNS.

This chain uses TRBV28 with TRBJ2-3, with D unresolved. Germline V gene sequence: CDR1 MDHEN, CDR2 SYDVKM. The CDR3 has 12 residues. Deletions cut 2 bases from V and 5 bases from J, with 5 bases between. The chain's CDR3 is CASSLPGDTQYF. The CDR3, as DNA: TGTGCCAGCAGTTTACCAGGAGATACGCAGTATTTT.

This clone was detected once. The chain links TRBV7-6 to TRBJ2-7; 9 bases agree with TRBD1. After removal of 6 bases from V and 2 bases from J, the junction contained 8 bases not matched to a gene. The germline V gene has CDR1 SGHVS and CDR2 FNYEAQ. This CDR3 comprises 15 residues. CDR3 DNA: TGTGCCAGCAGTGACACGACAGGGGGGCCCTACGAGCAGTACTTC. Its protein is CASSDTTGGPYEQYF. The whole variable domain, remainder taken from reference TRBV7-6 and TRBJ2-7, is GAGVSQSPRYKVTKRGQDVALRCDPISGHVSLYWYRQALGQGPEFLTYFNYEAQQDKSGLPNDRFSAERPEGSISTLTIQRTEQRDSAMYRCASSDTTGGPYEQYFGPGTRLTVT.

V gene TRBV2 combines with J gene TRBJ2-2; D remains ambiguous. V was cut by 2 bases and J by 4 bases, with 11 bases left in between. CDR3 length: 15 amino acids. CDR1 is SNHLY, CDR2 FYNNEI, per germline. CDR3 DNA sequence: TGTGCCAGCAGTGAACTCGTATCGGGCACCGGGGAGCTGTTTTTT. It encodes CASSELVSGTGELFF.

This clone was detected only once. The chain carries TRBV7-2 and TRBJ2-1; D is ambiguous. The CDR3 has 14 residues. CDR1 is SGHTA and CDR2 is FQGNSA in the germline V gene. Trimming pared 5 bases from V and 4 bases from J, leaving 12 bases between. CDR3 region: CASSTSISYNEQFF. The DNA for the CDR3 is TGTGCCAGCAGCACCTCTATTAGTTACAATGAGCAGTTCTTC.

This clone has just one count. This sample also contains other DNA sequences that code for the same CDR3. This chain connects TRBV5-1 to TRBJ2-2; no reliable D call. Germline V gene lookup returns CDR1 SGHRS and CDR2 YFSETQ. CDR3 size: 14 residues. V shed 1 base and J shed 0 bases, with 4 bases lying between them. CDR3 sequence: CASSLRPNTGELFF. The CDR3 nucleotides read TGCGCCAGCAGCTTGAGGCCGAACACCGGGGAGCTGTTTTTT.

The genes are TRBV7-3 and TRBJ1-4; D may be TRBD1 (5 bases). The CDR3 contains 19 residues. V was pared by 5 bases and J by 0 bases, with 22 bases between. Germline V gene data show CDR1 as SGHTA and CDR2 as FQGTGA. CDR3 DNA: TGTGCCAGCAGCCCAAGAGGGGCAGTCTTAAAGGCAACTAATGAAAAACTGTTTTTT. Its translation: CASSPRGAVLKATNEKLFF.

This clone appeared a single time. The chain joins TRBV5-6 to TRBJ2-7, with 12 bases aligning to TRBD2. CDR1 is SGHDT and CDR2 is YYEEEE in the germline V gene. The trim removed 1 base at V and 7 bases at J, leaving 6 bases unmatched. CDR3 size: 15 residues. The CDR3 nucleotides read TGTGCCAGCAGCTTGACTAGCGGGAGGAATGGGGAGCAGTACTTC. It specifies CASSLTSGRNGEQYF.

The CDR3 nucleotides are TGTGCCAGCTGGGTCGGGTATGGCTACACCTTC. It translates to CASWVGYGYTF. V is TRBV28 and J is TRBJ1-2; D ambiguous. Trimming took 8 bases from V and 5 from J, leaving 9 bases between them. This CDR3 has 11 residues. Germline CDR1 and CDR2: MDHEN and SYDVKM.

This clone was observed a single time. In the same sample, other DNA sequences code for this CDR3. The chain is built from TRBV18 and TRBJ1-1; no clear D gene. V lost 3 bases to trimming and J lost 0 bases, with 8 bases between them. The germline CDR1 and CDR2 sequences are KGHSH and LQKENI. The CDR3 is 14 residues long. CDR3 amino acids: CASSPGRMNTEAFF. In nucleotides, the CDR3 is TGTGCCAGCTCACCGGGGAGAATGAACACTGAAGCTTTCTTT.

V and J are TRBV2 and TRBJ2-2, with D possibly matching TRBD2 (5 bases). The CDR3 length is 13 residues. V lost 6 bases and J 6 bases, leaving 11 bases between the germline ends. Germline V CDR1 and CDR2: SNHLY, FYNNEI. The CDR3: CASREARSGELFF. CDR3 nucleotides: TGTGCCAGCAGGGAGGCCCGTTCCGGGGAGCTGTTTTTT.

This chain joins TRBV6-5 and TRBJ1-3; D is perhaps TRBD1 (6 bases). Trimming took 0 bases from V and 8 from J, leaving 11 bases between them. This CDR3 has 14 amino acids. Germline V gene sequence: CDR1 MNHEY, CDR2 SVGAGI. The chain's CDR3 is CASSYSRGAYTIYF. As DNA, the CDR3 is TGTGCCAGCAGTTACTCACGGGGGGCATACACCATATATTTT.

The chain joins TRBV7-6 to TRBJ2-3; 14 nucleotides match TRBD2. CDR1 SGHVS and CDR2 FNYEAQ come from the germline V gene. CDR3 length: 19 amino acids. Trimming at V came to 3 bases and at J to 1 base, leaving 9 bases not matched to a gene. Here the CDR3 reads CASSLGPGLAGEGTDTQYF. DNA of the CDR3: TGTGCCAGCAGCTTGGGTCCGGGACTAGCGGGGGAAGGCACAGATACGCAGTATTTT.

The rearrangement links TRBV5-5 to TRBJ1-4; 7 bases map to TRBD1. Germline lookup yields CDR1 SGHKS and CDR2 YYEKEE (reference sequence). This CDR3 has 15 residues. Trimming removed 2 bases from V and 4 bases from J; junction bases left unmatched: 5. This CDR3 is CASSFGQVYNEKLFF. The CDR3 nucleotides read TGTGCCAGCAGCTTTGGACAGGTCTATAATGAAAAACTGTTTTTT.

In its sample, this clone was seen once. The gene calls are TRBV4-1 and TRBJ2-3; tentatively, D is TRBD1 or TRBD2 (5 bases each). The CDR3 loop spans 13 amino acids. Trimming took 3 bases from V and 3 from J, leaving 7 bases between them. Germline CDR1 is MGHRA and CDR2 is YSYEKL. The CDR3 region is CASSHGGTDTQYF. The CDR3 region has the DNA TGCGCCAGCAGCCATGGGGGTACAGATACGCAGTATTTT.

The chain recombines TRBV9 with TRBJ2-3; D remains unclear. V was clipped by 0 bases and J by 1 base, with 12 bases between them. Germline CDR1 and CDR2: SGDLS and YYNGEE. This CDR3 region has 16 residues. The CDR3 coding sequence is TGTGCCAGCAGCGTAGTAGCTAGAAGCGGCACAGATACGCAGTATTTT. Its translation: CASSVVARSGTDTQYF.

The rearrangement joins TRBV14 to TRBJ2-3; 10 bases align to TRBD2. From germline, CDR1 is SGHDN and CDR2 FVKESK. Germline trimming cut 4 bases from V and 0 bases from J; bases unmatched to any gene: 10. This CDR3 has 18 amino acids. Here the CDR3 reads CASSRVGLADSSTDTQYF. Here the CDR3 DNA reads TGTGCCAGCAGCCGCGTAGGACTAGCGGACTCTAGCACAGATACGCAGTATTTT.

This clone appeared a few times. The chain is built from TRBV18 and TRBJ1-6; D is unresolved. Between the trimmed V and J ends, which lost 0 bases and 7 bases, there was a span of 13 bases. The V gene's germline CDR1 is KGHSH and CDR2 LQKENI. The CDR3 is 16 residues long. The CDR3 DNA sequence: TGTGCCAGCTCACCACCGTTCTCAGGAGGAAATTCACCCCTCCACTTT. It specifies CASSPPFSGGNSPLHF.

This chain joins TRBV5-6 and TRBJ1-4; TRBD1 matches 7 bases. Germline V lookup: CDR1 SGHDT, CDR2 YYEEEE. The CDR3 is 15 residues long. J gave up 4 bases and V 7 bases, and 10 bases lay outside the gene matches. The CDR3 DNA is TGTGCCAGCGGCGCCACAGGGGCTATTAATGAAAAACTGTTTTTT. This gives the protein CASGATGAINEKLFF.

The rearrangement links TRBV7-2 to TRBJ2-7; D remains ambiguous. Germline assignment: CDR1 SGHTA and CDR2 FQGNSA. Trimming removed 4 bases from V and 1 base from J, with 11 bases in between. The CDR3 consists of 14 residues. In nucleotides, the CDR3 is TGTGCCAGCAGCTCCTCCCGCCAATCCTACGAGCAGTACTTC. Protein: CASSSSRQSYEQYF.

The CDR3 DNA follows: TGTGCCAGCAGTTCCTCCGGACTAGCGGGAGGGTGGGATACGCAGTATTTT. Amino acids: CASSSSGLAGGWDTQYF. The gene calls are TRBV27 and TRBJ2-3; 15 bases are shared with TRBD2. CDR3 length: 17 residues. Germline CDR1 is MNHEY and CDR2 is SMNVEV (reference sequence). Germline trimming cut 4 bases from V and 6 bases from J; bases unmatched to any gene: 8.

The chain combines TRBV5-8 with TRBJ2-3, with D possibly TRBD1 on 6 matching bases. The V gene lost 0 bases and the J gene lost 3 bases, with 14 bases spanning the gap. In germline, CDR1 is SGHTS, CDR2 YDEGEE. This CDR3 comprises 16 residues. CDR3 nucleotides: TGTGCCAGCAGCTTGGCGCTGCAGGGGTCAACAGATACGCAGTATTTT. Translated, it gives CASSLALQGSTDTQYF.

The V and J genes are TRBV28 and TRBJ1-5, with TRBD1 matching over 8 bases. This CDR3 is 18 amino acids long. J was trimmed by 0 bases and V by 1 base; bases with no gene match: 8. The germline gives CDR1 MDHEN, CDR2 SYDVKM. The CDR3 nucleotides are TGTGCCAGCAGTTTATACAGGACAGGGATTTATAGCAATCAGCCCCAGCATTTT. Translation: CASSLYRTGIYSNQPQHF.

The genes are TRBV7-2 and TRBJ2-3, with a weak D call TRBD1 (6 bases). The CDR3 is made up of 14 amino acids. V was shortened by 5 bases and J by 0 bases, with 9 bases between the two germline ends. CDR1 and CDR2 from the germline V gene are SGHTA and FQGNSA. The CDR3 nucleotides are TGTGCCAGCAGCAGCGACAGGAGCACAGATACGCAGTATTTT. Encoded protein: CASSSDRSTDTQYF.

The rearrangement links TRBV13 to TRBJ2-1; TRBD1 aligns across 8 bases. The V segment lost 4 bases and the J segment 5 bases; nucleotides outside the gene matches: 7. Germline V gives CDR1 PRHDT, CDR2 FYEKMQ (reference sequence). The CDR3 covers 15 residues. This chain's CDR3 is CASSSLGQANNEQFF. The CDR3, as DNA: TGTGCCAGCAGCTCCCTGGGACAGGCAAACAATGAGCAGTTCTTC.

V is TRBV7-9 and J is TRBJ1-1; D is perhaps TRBD1 (5 bases). V lost 0 bases, J lost 5 bases, and 16 bases lay in between. The germline V gene has CDR1 SEHNR and CDR2 FQNEAQ (reference sequence). The CDR3 is 16 amino acids. The CDR3 spells CASSLARWGERTEAFF. The CDR3 region has the DNA TGTGCCAGCAGCTTAGCGCGTTGGGGGGAGAGGACTGAAGCTTTCTTT. The variable domain in full, with the rest retrieved from reference TRBV7-9 and TRBJ1-1, is DTGVSQNPRHKITKRGQNVTFRCDPISEHNRLYWYRQTLGQGPEFLTYFQNEAQLEKSRLLSDRFSAERPKGSFSTLEIQRTEQGDSAMYLCASSLARWGERTEAFFGQGTRLTVV.

Note on this clone: The same CDR3 also results from other DNA sequences found in this sample. This chain joins TRBV5-1 and TRBJ1-6; no reliable D call. The V end was cut by 4 bases, the J end by 9 bases, with 11 bases between. This CDR3 spans 13 amino acids. Germline CDR1 SGHRS, CDR2 YFSETQ. The CDR3 here is CASSLGEGSPLHF. CDR3 nucleotides: TGCGCCAGCAGCCTGGGAGAAGGTTCACCCCTCCACTTT.